Following are 27 T cell receptor beta chains from one sample sequenced in a study of T-cell reconstitution after alpha-beta-depleted transplantation in children. Molecular barcoding with unique molecular identifiers was used for the TCRbeta library. TCRdb itself ran the PCR reads through MiXCR, one entry per CDR3 protein. This sample yields about 460,000 distinct CDR3 sequences, of which 10% are seen a single time; around 2% belongs to the top ten. This sample comprised PBMCs, obtained before TCRalphabeta/CD19-depleted stem cell transplant. These receptors originate from a child aged 2 to 10 with inherited bone marrow failure, due to receive a stem cell transplant.

The rearrangement joins TRBV10-2 to TRBJ2-7; D is uncertain. The ends were cut back, 7 bases at V and 0 bases at J, with 13 bases in the middle. Germline V gives CDR1 WSHSY, CDR2 SAAADI. There are 14 residues in the CDR3. The CDR3 DNA is TGCGCCAGCAACTCAAGGCTGGGCTCCTACGAGCAGTACTTC. It yields the protein CASNSRLGSYEQYF.

The genes are TRBV30 and TRBJ1-1, with D perhaps matching TRBD1 (5 bases). The ends were cut back, 4 bases at V and 0 bases at J, with 15 bases in the middle. The CDR3 is 15 amino acids. The germline V gene has CDR1 GTSNPN and CDR2 SVGIG (reference sequence). DNA for the CDR3: TGTGCCTGGACTTGGGCAGGGCCAATGAACACTGAAGCTTTCTTT. This translates into CAWTWAGPMNTEAFF.

This clonotype appeared many times. The chain joins TRBV15 to TRBJ2-1; 7 bases fit TRBD2. This CDR3 is 16 amino acids long. CDR1 LNHNV and CDR2 YYDKDF come from the germline V gene (reference sequence). Trimming took 0 bases from V and 2 from J; bases not matched to a gene: 4. The CDR3 sequence: CATSRDLSGAYNEQFF. DNA of the CDR3: TGTGCCACCAGCAGAGATCTCAGCGGGGCCTACAATGAGCAGTTCTTC.

This clonotype appeared many times. The V and J genes are TRBV20-1 and TRBJ2-1, with D maybe TRBD2 (6 bases). CDR1 DFQATT and CDR2 SNEGSKA come from the germline V gene (reference sequence). The germline V and J ends were trimmed by 0 bases and 2 bases, with 11 bases remaining between them. The CDR3 is 15 residues long. The CDR3 sequence: CSARDEAGPYNEQFF. The CDR3 region has the DNA TGCAGTGCTAGAGACGAGGCGGGGCCCTACAATGAGCAGTTCTTC.

This clonotype has only a few counts. The J gene is TRBJ2-5, the V gene TRBV29-1, with D perhaps matching TRBD2 (6 bases). Looked up from germline, CDR1 is SQVTM and CDR2 is ANQGSEA. The CDR3 is 12 residues long. V gave up 2 bases and J gave up 4 bases, with 8 bases separating them. CDR3 in amino acids: CSVEYGRETQYF. The CDR3 DNA reads as TGCAGCGTTGAATACGGGAGAGAGACCCAGTACTTC. Together with reference TRBV29-1 and TRBJ2-5, the CDR3 gives the full variable domain: SAVISQKPSRDICQRGTSLTIQCQVDSQVTMMFWYRQQPGQSLTLIATANQGSEATYESGFVIDKFPISRPNLTFSTLTVSNMSPEDSSIYLCSVEYGRETQYFGPGTRLLVL.

This clonotype was observed many times. The chain links TRBV4-3 to TRBJ2-3, with a weak D call TRBD1 (6 bases). Germline V gene data show CDR1 as LGHNA and CDR2 as YSLEER. Trimming pared 3 bases from V and 6 bases from J, leaving 19 bases between. The CDR3 is 16 amino acids. CDR3 loop: CASSQRGSGAGDTQYF. CDR3 sequence (DNA): TGCGCCAGCAGCCAGAGGGGATCAGGGGCCGGGGATACGCAGTATTTT.

This clonotype was found a few times. The V gene is TRBV11-2, the J gene TRBJ1-1; 7 nucleotides match TRBD1. V lost 2 bases, J lost 7 bases, and 19 bases stayed unmatched. The CDR3 runs to 18 residues. Looked up from germline, CDR1 is SGHAT and CDR2 is FQNNGV. The CDR3 nucleotides read TGTGCCAGCAGCTTAAAATGGGGACAGCCTCCGGGAACAGGTGAAGCTTTCTTT. It codes for CASSLKWGQPPGTGEAFF.

This clonotype was observed many times. The chain combines TRBV7-9 with TRBJ1-4; D is unclear. Deletions cut 5 bases from V and 9 bases from J, with 7 bases between. The CDR3 consists of 11 residues. Per the germline V gene, CDR1 is SEHNR and CDR2 is FQNEAQ (reference sequence). DNA of the CDR3: TGTGCCAGCAGCCCTGGACAAAAACTGTTTTTT. Translation gives CASSPGQKLFF.

The chain has TRBV29-1 and TRBJ2-1, with 9 bases lining up with TRBD2. The CDR3 consists of 14 residues. The germline V gene has CDR1 SQVTM and CDR2 ANQGSEA. J was trimmed by 10 bases and V by 7 bases; bases with no gene match: 14. This chain's CDR3 is CSAQGIAGVWEQFF. DNA for the CDR3: TGCAGCGCCCAGGGGATAGCGGGAGTGTGGGAGCAGTTCTTC.

Many counts were recorded for this clonotype. This sequence joins TRBV7-2 and TRBJ2-5; TRBD2 matches at 7 bases. Germline CDR1 and CDR2: SGHTA and FQGNSA. This CDR3 has 15 residues. J was trimmed by 5 bases and V by 2 bases; bases with no gene match: 8. Here the CDR3 DNA reads TGTGCCAGCAGCTTATTTTTCGGGGGAGGGGAGACCCAGTACTTC. It is translated as CASSLFFGGGETQYF.

This clonotype was seen many times. This sequence joins TRBV4-2 and TRBJ2-7, with 7 positions matching TRBD1. V was pared by 3 bases and J by 6 bases, with 8 bases of the junction left unmatched. The CDR3 extends over 14 amino acids. Germline CDR1 is LGHNA and CDR2 is YNFKEQ. Here the CDR3 reads CASSQPGGRGEQYF. CDR3 nucleotides: TGTGCCAGCAGCCAGCCAGGGGGTAGGGGCGAGCAGTACTTC.

This clonotype was recorded at least ten times. The V call is TRBV28, the J call TRBJ2-1; TRBD2 might be the D (10 bases). Germline CDR1 is MDHEN and CDR2 is SYDVKM. CDR3 length: 18 amino acids. Trimming shortened V by 8 bases and J by 8 bases, and 31 bases separated the two germline ends. CDR3 loop: CASRRTGVGYSGRYEQFF. In DNA form, the CDR3 reads TGTGCCAGCCGAAGGACAGGGGTCGGATATAGCGGGAGGTATGAGCAGTTCTTC.

A remark on this clonotype: This may come from a read error, since a much larger clone is one base off. The chain has TRBV29-1 and TRBJ2-5; D gene ambiguous. CDR1 SQVTM and CDR2 ANQGSEA come from the germline V gene. The CDR3 consists of 9 residues. V was trimmed by 3 bases and J by 8 bases, leaving 4 bases between them. CDR3 DNA sequence: TGCAGCGTTGACACCACCCAGTACTTC. Its protein is CSVDTTQYF.

This clonotype was detected ten times or more. This chain connects TRBV15 to TRBJ2-2; 8 positions agree with TRBD1. The junction had 9 bases not matched to a gene; V was cut back by 0 bases and J by 6 bases. Germline assignment: CDR1 LNHNV and CDR2 YYDKDF (reference sequence). The length of the CDR3 is 17 residues. CDR3 amino acids: CATSRDIGRGPPGELFF. In DNA, the CDR3 is TGTGCCACCAGCAGAGATATCGGCAGGGGGCCACCCGGGGAGCTGTTTTTT.

This clonotype has a count of ten or more. The chain joins TRBV20-1 to TRBJ2-5; D is unresolved. The V gene's germline CDR1 is DFQATT and CDR2 SNEGSKA (reference sequence). CDR3 length: 15 residues. V was trimmed by 3 bases and J by 2 bases, leaving 16 bases between them. CDR3 in amino acids: CSASLAPPPQETQYF. The CDR3 DNA follows: TGCAGTGCTAGTCTGGCTCCACCCCCTCAAGAGACCCAGTACTTC.

To note about this clonotype: A read error is possible here, since a much larger clone lies one base away. J is TRBJ2-1 and V is TRBV12-3 or TRBV12-4; 11 bases agree with TRBD2. V dropped 6 bases and J dropped 2; count of bases not matched to a gene: 3. The CDR3 is made up of 15 amino acids. CDR3 in amino acids: CASRPGLAAYNEQFF. CDR3 coding DNA: TGTGCCAGCAGGCCGGGACTAGCGGCCTACAATGAGCAGTTCTTC.

Many counts were recorded for this clonotype. This chain joins TRBV4-1 and TRBJ2-3, with D perhaps assigned TRBD1 or TRBD2 (5 bases each). The CDR3 covers 15 residues. V was trimmed by 2 bases and J by 3 bases, leaving 12 bases between them. The V gene's germline CDR1 is MGHRA and CDR2 YSYEKL. The CDR3 DNA reads as TGCGCCAGCAGCCAATTGTTAGGGACGACAGATACGCAGTATTTT. The encoded protein is CASSQLLGTTDTQYF.

Many counts were recorded for this clonotype. The chain uses TRBV6-1 and TRBJ2-3; 9 positions agree with TRBD1. The V gene's germline CDR1 is MNHNS and CDR2 SASEGT. The CDR3 consists of 15 residues. Unmatched junction bases numbered 10, after V lost 7 bases and J lost 5 bases. In nucleotides, the CDR3 is TGTGCCAGCACCTCCGGACAGGGGATGGAAGATACGCAGTATTTT. Encoded protein: CASTSGQGMEDTQYF.

There are many counts of this clonotype. The chain uses TRBV5-5 and TRBJ2-3; 13 bases align to TRBD2. J gave up 2 bases and V 9 bases, and 3 bases lay outside the gene matches. The V gene's germline CDR1 is SGHKS and CDR2 YYEKEE (reference sequence). The CDR3 length is 14 residues. The CDR3 DNA follows: TGTGCCACCGGGACTAGCGGGACCACAGATACGCAGTATTTT. Protein: CATGTSGTTDTQYF.

This clonotype was observed at least ten times. This chain links TRBV30 with TRBJ2-7; D tentatively fits TRBD1 or TRBD2 (5 bases each). This CDR3 region has 13 residues. CDR1 is GTSNPN and CDR2 is SVGIG in the germline V gene (reference sequence). Trimming took 0 bases from V and 2 from J, leaving 8 bases between them. CDR3 in amino acids: CAWSVGDPYEQYF. CDR3 nucleotide sequence: TGTGCCTGGAGTGTTGGGGACCCCTACGAGCAGTACTTC.

This clonotype was seen repeatedly, ten times or more. V is TRBV9 and J is TRBJ1-6; 8 bases are a match to TRBD1. V gave up 3 bases and J gave up 16 bases; unmatched junction bases: 12. This CDR3 is built from 14 residues. CDR1 SGDLS and CDR2 YYNGEE come from the germline V gene. Here the CDR3 DNA reads TGTGCCAGCAGCGCATCCGGGACAGGTTTAAAACTCCACTTT. It translates to CASSASGTGLKLHF.

This clonotype came up many times. The rearrangement joins TRBV4-1 to TRBJ1-2, with D perhaps TRBD1 (6 bases). This CDR3 spans 14 amino acids. V lost 1 base and J lost 4, with 10 bases in between. Germline V gene sequence: CDR1 MGHRA, CDR2 YSYEKL. The CDR3 DNA is TGCGCCAGCAGCCAAGTGGGACACGGCTATGGCTACACCTTC. This codes for CASSQVGHGYGYTF.

Many counts were recorded for this clonotype. V is TRBV12-3 or TRBV12-4 and J is TRBJ2-5, with D maybe TRBD2 (6 bases). CDR3 size: 14 residues. Trimming took off 5 bases at V and 5 bases at J, with 15 bases between the two ends. CDR3 coding DNA: TGTGCCAGCAGTCCGGGGGTAGTGGGGGAGACCCAGTACTTC. Its protein product is CASSPGVVGETQYF.

This clonotype was seen repeatedly, ten times or more. The rearrangement uses TRBV10-3 and TRBJ2-2, with 7 positions matching TRBD1. The CDR3 totals 19 residues. Germline lookup yields CDR1 ENHRY and CDR2 SYGVKD. The V segment lost 3 bases and the J segment 6 bases; nucleotides outside the gene matches: 19. The CDR3 DNA sequence: TGTGCCATCAGTGACCCAAGGACAGGTTGGGGAAAGGAGTCCGGGGAGCTGTTTTTT. Translating gives CAISDPRTGWGKESGELFF.

At least ten counts were recorded for this clonotype. The rearrangement joins TRBV20-1 to TRBJ1-4; a possible D gene is TRBD1 (5 bases). The germline V gene encodes CDR1 DFQATT and CDR2 SNEGSKA (reference sequence). V shed 0 bases and J shed 8 bases, with 16 bases lying between them. CDR3 size: 15 residues. Here the CDR3 reads CSARDRRQGSEKLFF. The CDR3 nucleotides read TGCAGTGCTAGAGATCGACGGCAGGGAAGCGAAAAACTGTTTTTT.

This clonotype occurred a few times. The V call is TRBV20-1, the J call TRBJ2-7; 10 bases are shared with TRBD1. V lost 5 bases and J lost 1; bases outside the gene matches: 5. From germline, CDR1 is DFQATT and CDR2 SNEGSKA (reference sequence). CDR3 length equals 14 residues. The CDR3 region has the DNA TGCAGTGCTGGGGACAGGGGAGAGTCCTACGAGCAGTACTTC. Its translation: CSAGDRGESYEQYF.

This clonotype was counted ten times or more. This chain links TRBV7-8 with TRBJ2-7; TRBD1 agrees at 10 bases. Germline trimming cut 5 bases from V and 0 bases from J; bases unmatched to any gene: 16. Looked up from germline, CDR1 is SGHVS and CDR2 is FQNEAQ. This CDR3 has 19 amino acids. CDR3 sequence: CASSVPGQGSLIGSYEQYF. The CDR3 nucleotides read TGTGCCAGCAGCGTACCGGGACAGGGGTCCCTGATAGGCTCCTACGAGCAGTACTTC.